These 9 T cell receptor beta chains were sequenced from one sample in a study of blood T cell repertoires in COVID-19 (dated by TCRdb to 2018 to 2021). Receptor amplification or capture employed the immunoSEQ multiplex PCR assay. In TCRdb, the immuneACCESS table is reduced to in-frame sequences with V and J assigned. These tables do not hold every clone; where another copy was compared, an unresolved V gene accounts for under half, and the others remain unexplained. The sample has roughly 100,000 clones on record, about four fifths of them singletons. The ten most abundant clones make up approximately 12% of the sample. The sample consisted of peripheral blood. These receptors were taken from a human donor in a cohort sampled during active COVID-19.

This chain uses TRBV10-2 with TRBJ1-1; TRBD1 is a possible D gene (6 bases). The CDR3 length is 15 residues. Germline V gene lookup returns CDR1 WSHSY and CDR2 SAAADI. V was cut by 7 bases and J by 3 bases, with 18 bases left in between. Written as DNA, the CDR3 is TGCGCCAGCAAAAACAGGGATTGGTTTGACACTGAAGCTTTCTTT. Its protein product is CASKNRDWFDTEAFF.

This clone was detected ten times or more. The rearrangement joins TRBV18 to TRBJ1-1; D gene ambiguous. Germline assignment: CDR1 KGHSH and CDR2 LQKENI. This CDR3 is 14 amino acids long. V lost 3 bases and J lost 6, with 14 bases in between. The chain's CDR3 is CASSPFVVFSEAFF. CDR3 nucleotides: TGTGCCAGCTCACCGTTCGTCGTCTTCTCTGAAGCTTTCTTT.

The V and J genes are TRBV3-1 (or the pseudogene TRBV3-2) and TRBJ1-1; no reliable D call. CDR1 and CDR2 (germline): LGHDT, YNNKEL (reference sequence). The CDR3 covers 15 residues. Trimming took off 3 bases at V and 0 bases at J, with 11 bases between the two ends. CDR3 sequence (DNA): TGTGCCAGCAGCCAGGACTCCCTTATGAACACTGAAGCTTTCTTT. Translated, it gives CASSQDSLMNTEAFF.

This clone was picked up one time. V usage is TRBV5-5 and J usage is TRBJ1-5; no definite D call. The CDR3 totals 14 residues. Trimming removed 3 bases at V and 2 bases at J, with 9 bases between. Germline V gives CDR1 SGHKS, CDR2 YYEKEE (reference sequence). CDR3 in amino acids: CASSSGEGNQPQHF. For the CDR3, the DNA is TGTGCCAGCAGCTCCGGGGAGGGCAATCAGCCCCAGCATTTT.

The chain couples TRBV6-5 to TRBJ2-1; the match to TRBD2 covers 10 bases. The V gene end was trimmed by 5 bases and the J gene end by 6 bases; junction bases not matched to a gene: 4. This CDR3 has 14 residues. The germline V gene has CDR1 MNHEY and CDR2 SVGAGI. CDR3 sequence reads: CASSTQRGGNEQFF. The CDR3 DNA is TGTGCCAGCAGTACCCAGCGGGGGGGCAATGAGCAGTTCTTC.

V is TRBV6-2 or TRBV6-3 and J is TRBJ2-1; 10 bases are shared with TRBD2. Germline V CDR1 and CDR2: MNHEY, SVGEGT. The J segment lost 4 bases and the V segment lost 6 bases, leaving 12 bases of the junction unmatched. This CDR3 comprises 17 residues. Written as DNA, the CDR3 is TGTGCCAGCAGCTCCCAGACTGGGACTAGCGCGTACAATGAGCAGTTCTTC. This codes for CASSSQTGTSAYNEQFF.

The gene calls are TRBV7-7 and TRBJ2-5; 10 bases are shared with TRBD1. The CDR3 has 19 residues. The V gene's germline CDR1 is SSHAT and CDR2 FNYEAQ (reference sequence). CDR3 sequence (DNA): TGTGCTCCCGACAGGGGGCTGGTGTACGGGGGGCCCCCACAAGAGACCCAGTACTTC. Its translation is CAPDRGLVYGGPPQETQYF.

V usage is TRBV30 and J usage is TRBJ1-2; D is uncertain. V gave up 0 bases and J gave up 4 bases, with 6 bases separating them. This CDR3 has 12 residues. Germline CDR1 GTSNPN, CDR2 SVGIG (reference sequence). CDR3 loop: CAWSVTVYGYTF. Written as DNA, the CDR3 is TGTGCCTGGAGTGTAACAGTCTATGGCTACACCTTC.

The rearrangement links TRBV6-5 to TRBJ1-1; D possibly corresponds to TRBD1 (6 bases). This CDR3 is built from 15 residues. Germline CDR1 reads MNHEY; CDR2 reads SVGAGI. Between the trimmed V and J ends, which lost 0 bases and 0 bases, there was a span of 8 bases. The CDR3 sequence: CASSYSGTLNTEAFF. CDR3 coding DNA: TGTGCCAGCAGTTACTCGGGGACACTGAACACTGAAGCTTTCTTT.